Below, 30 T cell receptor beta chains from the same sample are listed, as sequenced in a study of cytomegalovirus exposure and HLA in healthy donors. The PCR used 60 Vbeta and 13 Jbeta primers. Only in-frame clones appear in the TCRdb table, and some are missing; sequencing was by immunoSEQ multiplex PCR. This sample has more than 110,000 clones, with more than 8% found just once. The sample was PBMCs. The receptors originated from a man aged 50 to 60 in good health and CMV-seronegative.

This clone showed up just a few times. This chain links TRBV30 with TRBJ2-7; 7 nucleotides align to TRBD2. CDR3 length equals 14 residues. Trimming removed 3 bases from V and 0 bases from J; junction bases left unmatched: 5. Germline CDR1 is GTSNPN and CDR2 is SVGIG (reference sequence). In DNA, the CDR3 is TGTGCCTGGAGAACCGGGGGGAGCTCCTACGAGCAGTACTTC. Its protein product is CAWRTGGSSYEQYF.

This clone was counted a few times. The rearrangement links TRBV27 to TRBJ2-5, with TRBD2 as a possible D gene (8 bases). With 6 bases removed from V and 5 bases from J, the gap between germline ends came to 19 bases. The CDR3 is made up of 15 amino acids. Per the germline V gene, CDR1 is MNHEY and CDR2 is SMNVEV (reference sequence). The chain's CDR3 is CASSPGRGQRETQYF. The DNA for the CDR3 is TGTGCCAGCAGCCCCGGGAGGGGGCAAAGGGAGACCCAGTACTTC.

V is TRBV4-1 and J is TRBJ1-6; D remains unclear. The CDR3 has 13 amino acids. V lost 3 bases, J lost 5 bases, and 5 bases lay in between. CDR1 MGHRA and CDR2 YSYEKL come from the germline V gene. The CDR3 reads CASSQRDNSPLHF. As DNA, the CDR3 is TGCGCCAGCAGCCAGAGAGATAATTCACCCCTCCACTTT.

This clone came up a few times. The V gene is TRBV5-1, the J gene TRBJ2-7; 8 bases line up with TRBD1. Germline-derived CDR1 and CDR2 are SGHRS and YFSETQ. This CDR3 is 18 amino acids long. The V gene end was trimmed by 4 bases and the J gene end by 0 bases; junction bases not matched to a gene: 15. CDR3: CASSPDLTGGRASYEQYF. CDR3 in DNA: TGCGCCAGCAGCCCCGACCTCACAGGGGGAAGAGCCTCCTACGAGCAGTACTTC.

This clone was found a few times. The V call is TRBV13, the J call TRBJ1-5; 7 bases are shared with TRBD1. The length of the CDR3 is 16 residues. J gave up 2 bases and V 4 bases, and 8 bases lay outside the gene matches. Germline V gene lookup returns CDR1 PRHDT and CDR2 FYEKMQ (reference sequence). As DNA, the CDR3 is TGTGCCAGCAGCTACAACAGGGGTATGGGCAATCAGCCCCAGCATTTT. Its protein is CASSYNRGMGNQPQHF.

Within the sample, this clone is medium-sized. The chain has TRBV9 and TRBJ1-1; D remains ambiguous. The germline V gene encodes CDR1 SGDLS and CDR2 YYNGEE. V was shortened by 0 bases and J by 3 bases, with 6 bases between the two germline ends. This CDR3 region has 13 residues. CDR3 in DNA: TGTGCCAGCAGCGTAGGTCCTGACACTGAAGCTTTCTTT. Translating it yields CASSVGPDTEAFF.

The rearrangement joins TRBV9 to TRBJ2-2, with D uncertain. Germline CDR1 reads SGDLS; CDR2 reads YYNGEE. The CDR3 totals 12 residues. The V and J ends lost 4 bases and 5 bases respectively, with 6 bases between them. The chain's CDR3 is CASSLSTGELFF. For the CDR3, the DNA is TGTGCCAGCAGCCTTAGTACCGGGGAGCTGTTTTTT.

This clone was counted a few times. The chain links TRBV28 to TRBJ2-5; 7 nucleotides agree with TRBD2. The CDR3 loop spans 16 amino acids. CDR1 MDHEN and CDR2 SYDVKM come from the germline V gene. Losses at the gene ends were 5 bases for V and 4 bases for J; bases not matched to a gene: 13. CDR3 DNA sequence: TGTGCCAGCAGTGCACCACATTCGGGGAGGGGAGAGACCCAGTACTTC. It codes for CASSAPHSGRGETQYF.

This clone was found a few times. The CDR3 nucleotides are TGTGCCAGCAGCCCCGATGGGAGCGCTAGCTATGGCTACACCTTC. Translation gives CASSPDGSASYGYTF. V is TRBV7-6 and J is TRBJ1-2; no clear D gene. Trimming stripped 5 bases from V and 4 bases from J, with 17 bases between. In germline, CDR1 is SGHVS, CDR2 FNYEAQ. CDR3 size: 15 residues.

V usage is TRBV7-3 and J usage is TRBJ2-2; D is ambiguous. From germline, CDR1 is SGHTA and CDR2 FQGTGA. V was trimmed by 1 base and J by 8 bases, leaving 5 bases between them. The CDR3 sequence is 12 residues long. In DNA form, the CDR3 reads TGTGCCAGCAGCTTAATGTCTGGGGAGCTGTTTTTT. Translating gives CASSLMSGELFF.

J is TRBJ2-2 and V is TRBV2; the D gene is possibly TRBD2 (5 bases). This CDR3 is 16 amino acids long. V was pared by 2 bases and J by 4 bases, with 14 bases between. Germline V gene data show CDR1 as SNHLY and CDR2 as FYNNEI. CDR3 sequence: CASSERGQTFTGELFF. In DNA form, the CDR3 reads TGTGCCAGCAGTGAACGCGGGCAGACTTTCACCGGGGAGCTGTTTTTT.

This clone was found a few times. The CDR3 DNA reads TGCGCCAGCAGCTTGGGGGGACAAACCCTTGGAAACACCATATATTTT. Protein product: CASSLGGQTLGNTIYF. The chain uses TRBV5-1 and TRBJ1-3, with D maybe TRBD1 (6 bases). Per the germline V gene, CDR1 is SGHRS and CDR2 is YFSETQ. The V end lost 0 bases, the J end lost 3 bases, and 13 bases lay between the germline ends. This CDR3 has 16 residues.

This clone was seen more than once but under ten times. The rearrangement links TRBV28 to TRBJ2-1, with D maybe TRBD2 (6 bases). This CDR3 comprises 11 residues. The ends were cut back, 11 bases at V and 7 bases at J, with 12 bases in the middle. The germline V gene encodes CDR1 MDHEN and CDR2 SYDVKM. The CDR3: CAGGSPNEQFF. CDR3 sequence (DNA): TGTGCCGGGGGGTCACCAAATGAGCAGTTCTTC. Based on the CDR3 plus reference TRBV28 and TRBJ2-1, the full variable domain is DVKVTQSSRYLVKRTGEKVFLECVQDMDHENMFWYRQDPGLGLRLIYFSYDVKMKEKGDIPEGYSVSREKKERFSLILESASTNQTSMYLCAGGSPNEQFFGPGTRLTVL.

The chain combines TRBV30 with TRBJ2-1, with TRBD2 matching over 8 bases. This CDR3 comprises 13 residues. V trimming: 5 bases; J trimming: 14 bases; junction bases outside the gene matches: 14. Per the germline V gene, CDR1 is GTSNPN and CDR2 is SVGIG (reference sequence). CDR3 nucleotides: TGTGCCTGGCGTGGCGGGGGGACGCCTATGGAGTTCTTC. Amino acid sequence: CAWRGGGTPMEFF.

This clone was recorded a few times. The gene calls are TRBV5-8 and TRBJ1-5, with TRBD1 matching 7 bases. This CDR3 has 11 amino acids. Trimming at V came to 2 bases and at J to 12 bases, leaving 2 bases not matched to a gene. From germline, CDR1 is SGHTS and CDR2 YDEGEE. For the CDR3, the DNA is TGTGCCAGCAGCTTTCGACAGGGCCAGCATTTT. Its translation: CASSFRQGQHF. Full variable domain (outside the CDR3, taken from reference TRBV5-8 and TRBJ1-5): EAGVTQSPTHLIKTRGQQATLRCSPISGHTSVYWYQQALGLGLQFLLWYDEGEERNRGNFPPRFSGRQFPNYSSELNVNALELEDSALYLCASSFRQGQHFGDGTRLSIL.

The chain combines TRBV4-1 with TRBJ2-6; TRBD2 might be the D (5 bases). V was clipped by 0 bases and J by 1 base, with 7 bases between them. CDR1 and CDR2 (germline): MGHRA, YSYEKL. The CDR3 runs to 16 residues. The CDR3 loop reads CASSQEGGSGANVLTF. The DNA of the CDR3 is TGCGCCAGCAGCCAAGAAGGAGGTTCTGGGGCCAACGTCCTGACTTTC.

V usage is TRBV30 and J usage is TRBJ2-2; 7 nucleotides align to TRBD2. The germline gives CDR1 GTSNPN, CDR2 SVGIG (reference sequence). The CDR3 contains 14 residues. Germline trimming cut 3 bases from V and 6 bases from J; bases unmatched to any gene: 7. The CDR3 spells CAWRSGRGSGELFF. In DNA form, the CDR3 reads TGTGCCTGGAGGTCGGGGAGGGGTTCCGGGGAGCTGTTTTTT.

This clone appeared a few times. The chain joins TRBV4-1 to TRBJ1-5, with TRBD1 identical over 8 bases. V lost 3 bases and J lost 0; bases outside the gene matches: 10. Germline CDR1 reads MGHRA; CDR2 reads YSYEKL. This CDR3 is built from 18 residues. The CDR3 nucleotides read TGCGCCAGCAGCCACAAAACAGGGGGACATTATAGCAATCAGCCCCAGCATTTT. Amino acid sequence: CASSHKTGGHYSNQPQHF.

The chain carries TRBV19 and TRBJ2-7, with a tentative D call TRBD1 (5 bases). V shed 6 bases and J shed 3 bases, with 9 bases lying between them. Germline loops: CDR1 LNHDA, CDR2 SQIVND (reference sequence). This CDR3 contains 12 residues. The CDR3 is CASRNRNYEQYF. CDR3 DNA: TGTGCCAGTAGGAACAGGAACTACGAGCAGTACTTC. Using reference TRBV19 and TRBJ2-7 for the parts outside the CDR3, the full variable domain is DGGITQSPKYLFRKEGQNVTLSCEQNLNHDAMYWYRQDPGQGLRLIYYSQIVNDFQKGDIAEGYSVSREKKESFPLTVTSAQKNPTAFYLCASRNRNYEQYFGPGTRLTVT.

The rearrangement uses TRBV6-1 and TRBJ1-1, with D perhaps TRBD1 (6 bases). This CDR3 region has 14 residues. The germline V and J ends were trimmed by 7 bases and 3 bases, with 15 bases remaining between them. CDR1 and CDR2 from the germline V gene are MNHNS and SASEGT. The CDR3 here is CASIPGQSHTEAFF. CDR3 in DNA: TGTGCCAGCATCCCAGGACAGTCACACACTGAAGCTTTCTTT.

The CDR3 DNA reads as TGTGCCAGCAGCCAGGGAACCGGAGGATTCTCCTACGAGCAGTACTTC. Encoded protein: CASSQGTGGFSYEQYF. The chain is built from TRBV4-2 and TRBJ2-7; TRBD2 might be the D (5 bases). Trimming left V 3 bases short and J 0 bases short, with 15 bases between. The CDR3 has 16 residues. The germline gives CDR1 LGHNA, CDR2 YNFKEQ.

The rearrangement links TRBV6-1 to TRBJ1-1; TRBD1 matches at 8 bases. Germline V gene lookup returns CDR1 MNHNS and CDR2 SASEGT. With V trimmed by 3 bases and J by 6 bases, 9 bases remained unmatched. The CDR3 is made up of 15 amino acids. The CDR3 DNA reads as TGTGCCAGCAGTGAGAGACAGGGGAGGATCGCTGAAGCTTTCTTT. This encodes CASSERQGRIAEAFF.

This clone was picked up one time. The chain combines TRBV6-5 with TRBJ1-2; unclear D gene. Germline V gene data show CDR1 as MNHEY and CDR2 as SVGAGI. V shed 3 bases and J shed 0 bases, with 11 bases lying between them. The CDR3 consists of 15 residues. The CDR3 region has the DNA TGTGCCAGCAGTTATCTTCAGAGCGCTAACTATGGCTACACCTTC. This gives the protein CASSYLQSANYGYTF.

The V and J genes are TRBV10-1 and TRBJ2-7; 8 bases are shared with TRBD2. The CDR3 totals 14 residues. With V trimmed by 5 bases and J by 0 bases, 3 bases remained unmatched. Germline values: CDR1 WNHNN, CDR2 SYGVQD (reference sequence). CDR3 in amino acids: CASSSGGSSYEQYF. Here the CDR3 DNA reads TGCGCCAGCAGTAGCGGGGGCAGCTCCTACGAGCAGTACTTC.

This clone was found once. CDR3 in amino acids: CASSSGTSGKDEQFF. The CDR3 bases are TGTGCCAGCAGTTCCGGGACTAGCGGGAAAGATGAGCAGTTCTTC. This chain joins TRBV27 and TRBJ2-1, with 13 bases identical to TRBD2. The V gene end was trimmed by 4 bases and the J gene end by 8 bases; junction bases not matched to a gene: 5. Germline loops: CDR1 MNHEY, CDR2 SMNVEV (reference sequence). The CDR3 is made up of 15 amino acids.

The CDR3 nucleotides are TGTGCCAGCAGCCATCCGGGACAGGGTAGAAGTGAAAAACTGTTTTTT. This sequence encodes CASSHPGQGRSEKLFF. V gene TRBV13 combines with J gene TRBJ1-4; 9 bases match TRBD1. Germline V gene data show CDR1 as PRHDT and CDR2 as FYEKMQ (reference sequence). V lost 5 bases, J lost 7 bases, and 11 bases stayed unmatched. This CDR3 spans 16 amino acids.

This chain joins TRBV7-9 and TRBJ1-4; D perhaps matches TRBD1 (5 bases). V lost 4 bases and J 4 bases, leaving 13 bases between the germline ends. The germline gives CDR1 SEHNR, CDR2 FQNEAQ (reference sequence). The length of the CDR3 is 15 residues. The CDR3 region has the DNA TGTGCCAGCAGCTCAACGGGGGAAAATAATGAAAAACTGTTTTTT. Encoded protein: CASSSTGENNEKLFF.

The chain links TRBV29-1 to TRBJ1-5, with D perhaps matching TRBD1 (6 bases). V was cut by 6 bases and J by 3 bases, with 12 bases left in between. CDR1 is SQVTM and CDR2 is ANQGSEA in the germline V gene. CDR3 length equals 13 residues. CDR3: CSVEQGLNQPQHF. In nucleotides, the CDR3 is TGCAGCGTCGAACAGGGCCTCAATCAGCCCCAGCATTTT.

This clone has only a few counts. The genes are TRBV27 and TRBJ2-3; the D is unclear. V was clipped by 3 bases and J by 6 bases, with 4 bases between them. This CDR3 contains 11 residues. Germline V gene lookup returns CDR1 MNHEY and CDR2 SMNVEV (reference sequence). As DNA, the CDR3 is TGTGCCAGCAGTTTTGCGGATACGCAGTATTTT. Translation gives CASSFADTQYF.

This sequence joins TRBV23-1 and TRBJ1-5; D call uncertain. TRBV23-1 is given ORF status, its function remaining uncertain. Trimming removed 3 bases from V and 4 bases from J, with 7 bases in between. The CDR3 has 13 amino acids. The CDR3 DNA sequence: TGCGCCAGCAGTCAGGAGGAGAATCAGCCCCAGCATTTT. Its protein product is CASSQEENQPQHF.